This entry features one T cell receptor (beta chain) sequence. This entry comes from a study of cytomegalovirus exposure and HLA in healthy donors. The germline CDR1 and CDR2 sequences are SGHNT and YYREEE (reference sequence). CDR3 length: 16 amino acids. Trimming left V 0 bases short and J 3 bases short, with 13 bases between. PCR used 60 Vbeta primers and 13 Jbeta primers. Sequenced by immunoSEQ multiplex PCR; TCRdb stores in-frame clones only, minus some. This table holds 210,000 or so clones, about 90% found once. The chain joins TRBV5-4 to TRBJ2-1, with D perhaps TRBD2 (7 bases). This receptor was obtained from a man between 25 and 39 years old in good health and CMV-seronegative. The sequenced material came from PBMCs. DNA of the CDR3: TGTGCCAGCAGCTTGGAAGGGGAGGGGGACTACAATGAGCAGTTCTTC. Protein: CASSLEGEGDYNEQFF.